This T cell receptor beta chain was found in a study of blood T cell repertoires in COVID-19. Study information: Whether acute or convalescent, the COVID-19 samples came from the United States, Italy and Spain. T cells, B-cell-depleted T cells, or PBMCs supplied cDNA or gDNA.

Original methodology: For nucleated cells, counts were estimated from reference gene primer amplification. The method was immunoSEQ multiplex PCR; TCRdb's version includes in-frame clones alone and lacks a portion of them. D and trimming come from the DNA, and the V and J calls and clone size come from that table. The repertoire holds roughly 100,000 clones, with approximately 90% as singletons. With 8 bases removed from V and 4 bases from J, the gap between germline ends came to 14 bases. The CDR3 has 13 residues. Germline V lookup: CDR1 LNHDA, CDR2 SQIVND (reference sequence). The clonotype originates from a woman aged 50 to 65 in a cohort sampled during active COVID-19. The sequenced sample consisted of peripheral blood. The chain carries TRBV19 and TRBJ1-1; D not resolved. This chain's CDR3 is CASLAGWGTEAFF. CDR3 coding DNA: TGTGCCAGTTTAGCGGGTTGGGGCACTGAAGCTTTCTTT.